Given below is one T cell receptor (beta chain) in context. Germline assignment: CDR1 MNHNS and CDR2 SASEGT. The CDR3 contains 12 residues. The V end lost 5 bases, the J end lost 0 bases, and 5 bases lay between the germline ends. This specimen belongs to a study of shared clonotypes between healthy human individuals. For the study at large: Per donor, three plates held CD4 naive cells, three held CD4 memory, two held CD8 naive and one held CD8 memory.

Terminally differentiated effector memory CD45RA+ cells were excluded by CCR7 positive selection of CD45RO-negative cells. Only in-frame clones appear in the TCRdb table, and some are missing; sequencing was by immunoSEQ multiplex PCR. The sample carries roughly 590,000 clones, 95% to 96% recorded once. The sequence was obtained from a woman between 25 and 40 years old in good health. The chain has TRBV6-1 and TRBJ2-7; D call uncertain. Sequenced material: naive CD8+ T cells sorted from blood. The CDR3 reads CASSLGSYEQYF. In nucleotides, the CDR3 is TGTGCCAGCAGTCTAGGCTCCTACGAGCAGTACTTC.